This T cell receptor beta chain was observed in a study of T-cell reconstitution after alpha-beta-depleted transplantation in children. Overall study results and limits: Day-60 TCRbeta diversity that was high in some patients was derived from surviving recipient T cells and thymic progenitors.

As for this clonotype: Its antigen remains unidentified.

As it was prepared, the TCRbeta library received unique molecular identifiers. Using its own MiXCR run on the PCR reads, TCRdb lists one record per CDR3 protein. The table shows under 850,000 distinct CDR3 sequences, with roughly 14% occurring only once. This clonotype was obtained from a girl aged 2-10 years with congenital amegakaryocytic thrombocytopenia, due to receive a stem cell transplant. Here the sequenced sample was PBMCs, taken before TCRalphabeta/CD19-depleted stem cell transplant.

The CDR3: CAWNRGLGGTEAFF. DNA for the CDR3: TGTGCCTGGAACAGGGGGCTCGGAGGGACTGAAGCTTTCTTT. The chain couples TRBV30 to TRBJ1-1; 9 positions agree with TRBD1. Unmatched junction bases numbered 8, after V lost 4 bases and J lost 5 bases. This CDR3 is built from 14 residues. CDR1 and CDR2 (germline): GTSNPN, SVGIG (reference sequence).